Sequencing of this TCR beta chain was carried out in a study of T cells in Graves' hyperthyroidism and ophthalmopathy. The CDR3 spans 13 residues. V was pared by 7 bases and J by 5 bases, with 12 bases between. The sample holds a few counts of this clonotype. The antigen remains unidentified. Using RNA transcripts as the source, TCR beta CDR3 regions were amplified. Initially, a first-round RT-PCR of the TCR CDR3 employed the HTBI primer set. Using its own MiXCR run on the multiplex PCR reads, TCRdb lists one record per CDR3 protein. The sample holds about 560,000 distinct CDR3 sequences, 16% seen once. Study-wide findings and caveats: Ophthalmopathy cases were set apart from stable hyperthyroidism by a 13 V-J model.

The chain is built from TRBV12-3 or TRBV12-4 and TRBJ2-1, with D perhaps matching TRBD2 (5 bases). Source material: blood. This clonotype originated in a woman between 18 and 29 years old with Graves' hyperthyroidism. CDR3: CASTFGVDNEQFF. CDR3 nucleotide sequence: TGTGCCAGCACCTTCGGGGTGGACAATGAGCAGTTCTTC.